Listed here is a single T cell receptor (beta chain). Its target is not known. This sample was included in a study of T-cell memory formation after mild COVID-19. TCR alpha and TCR beta cDNA libraries with sample barcodes and UMIs came from 5'RACE using constant-segment primers. TCRdb recomputed calls from the 5' RACE reads with MiXCR, one row per CDR3 protein. Of 400,000 or so distinct CDR3 sequences listed, under 25% are singletons. Study results and limitations: Cross-reactive memory seemingly joined, as some responding clones were found in pre-infection memory.

Material for sequencing was PBMCs or a T cell subset sorted from them (not recorded which). The sequence was collected from an adult woman who had mild COVID-19 (a few samples of this study predate the infection). Cell type and time point are not known.

The CDR3 bases are TGTGCCAGCAGCCACGACCGGGGGAGGTCCTACAATGAGCAGTTCTTC. It specifies CASSHDRGRSYNEQFF. J is TRBJ2-1 and V is TRBV27, with D possibly being TRBD2 (6 bases). Germline V lookup: CDR1 MNHEY, CDR2 SMNVEV (reference sequence). V lost 6 bases to trimming and J lost 1 base, with 16 bases between them. The CDR3 covers 16 residues.